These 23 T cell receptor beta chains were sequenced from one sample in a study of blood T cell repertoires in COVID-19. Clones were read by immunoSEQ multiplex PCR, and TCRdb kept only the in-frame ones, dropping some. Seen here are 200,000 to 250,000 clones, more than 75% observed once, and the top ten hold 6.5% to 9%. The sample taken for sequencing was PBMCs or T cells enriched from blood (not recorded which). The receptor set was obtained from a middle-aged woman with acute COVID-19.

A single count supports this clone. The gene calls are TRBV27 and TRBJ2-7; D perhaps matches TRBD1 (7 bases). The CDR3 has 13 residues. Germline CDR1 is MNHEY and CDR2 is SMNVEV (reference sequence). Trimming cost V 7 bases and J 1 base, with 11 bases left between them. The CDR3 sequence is CASNPGGSYEQYF. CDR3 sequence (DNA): TGTGCCAGCAATCCAGGGGGGTCCTACGAGCAGTACTTC.

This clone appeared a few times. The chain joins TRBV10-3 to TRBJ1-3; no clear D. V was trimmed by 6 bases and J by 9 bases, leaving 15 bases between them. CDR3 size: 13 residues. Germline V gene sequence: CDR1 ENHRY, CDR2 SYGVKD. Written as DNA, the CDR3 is TGTGCCATCAGGGGTCAGGCGGAGGGCACCATATATTTT. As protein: CAIRGQAEGTIYF.

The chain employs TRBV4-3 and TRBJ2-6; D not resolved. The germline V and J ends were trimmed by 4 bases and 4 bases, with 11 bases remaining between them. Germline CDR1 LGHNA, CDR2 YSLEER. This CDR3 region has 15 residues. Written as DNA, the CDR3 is TGCGCCAGCAGCCGCGACCCCGGGGGGGCCAACGTCCTGACTTTC. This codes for CASSRDPGGANVLTF.

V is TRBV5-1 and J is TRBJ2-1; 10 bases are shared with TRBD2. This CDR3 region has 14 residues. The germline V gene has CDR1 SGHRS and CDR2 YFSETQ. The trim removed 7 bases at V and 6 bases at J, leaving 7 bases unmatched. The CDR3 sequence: CASSGVAGGNEQFF. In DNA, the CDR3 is TGCGCCAGCTCGGGGGTAGCGGGGGGCAATGAGCAGTTCTTC.

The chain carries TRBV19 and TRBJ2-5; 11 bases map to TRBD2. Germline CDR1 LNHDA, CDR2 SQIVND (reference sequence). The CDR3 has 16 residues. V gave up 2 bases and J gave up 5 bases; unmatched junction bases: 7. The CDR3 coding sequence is TGTGCCAGTAGTATACGGCTAGCGGGAGGATCGGAGACCCAGTACTTC. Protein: CASSIRLAGGSETQYF.

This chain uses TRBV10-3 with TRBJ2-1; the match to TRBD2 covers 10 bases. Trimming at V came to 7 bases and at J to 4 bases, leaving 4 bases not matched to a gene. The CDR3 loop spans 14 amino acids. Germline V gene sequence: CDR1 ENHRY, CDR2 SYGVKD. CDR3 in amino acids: CAITSGRDYNEQFF. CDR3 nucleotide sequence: TGTGCCATCACGAGCGGGAGGGATTACAATGAGCAGTTCTTC.

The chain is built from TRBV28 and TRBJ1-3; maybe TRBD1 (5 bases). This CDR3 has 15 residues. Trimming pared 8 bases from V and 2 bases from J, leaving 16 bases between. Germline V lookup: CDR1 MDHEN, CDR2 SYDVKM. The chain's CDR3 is CASRGGVSTGNTIYF. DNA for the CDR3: TGTGCCAGCCGGGGAGGGGTTTCAACTGGAAACACCATATATTTT.

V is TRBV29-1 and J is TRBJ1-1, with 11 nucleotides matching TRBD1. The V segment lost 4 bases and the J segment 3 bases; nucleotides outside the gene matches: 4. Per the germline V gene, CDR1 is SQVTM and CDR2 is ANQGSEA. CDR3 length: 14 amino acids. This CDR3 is CSVGPGQGDTEAFF. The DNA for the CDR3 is TGCAGCGTTGGACCGGGACAGGGGGACACTGAAGCTTTCTTT.

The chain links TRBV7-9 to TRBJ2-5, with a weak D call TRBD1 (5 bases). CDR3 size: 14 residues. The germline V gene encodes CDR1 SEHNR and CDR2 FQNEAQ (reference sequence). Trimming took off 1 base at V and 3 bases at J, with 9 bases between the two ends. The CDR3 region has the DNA TGTGCCAGCAGCTTAGAGGGCAGGGAAGAGACCCAGTACTTC. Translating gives CASSLEGREETQYF.

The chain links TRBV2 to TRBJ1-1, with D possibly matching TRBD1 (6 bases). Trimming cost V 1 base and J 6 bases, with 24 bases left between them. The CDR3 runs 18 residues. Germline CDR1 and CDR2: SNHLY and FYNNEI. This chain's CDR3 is CASSEDQIYRARKSEAFF. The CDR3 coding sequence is TGTGCCAGCAGTGAAGACCAAATCTACAGGGCGCGGAAGTCTGAAGCTTTCTTT.

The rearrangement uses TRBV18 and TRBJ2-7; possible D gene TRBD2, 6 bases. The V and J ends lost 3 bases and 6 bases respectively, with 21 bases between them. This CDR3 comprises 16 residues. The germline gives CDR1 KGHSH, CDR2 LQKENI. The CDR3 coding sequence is TGTGCCAGCTCACCGGGACTCGGGCAGACTGCTGGCGAGCAGTACTTC. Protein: CASSPGLGQTAGEQYF.

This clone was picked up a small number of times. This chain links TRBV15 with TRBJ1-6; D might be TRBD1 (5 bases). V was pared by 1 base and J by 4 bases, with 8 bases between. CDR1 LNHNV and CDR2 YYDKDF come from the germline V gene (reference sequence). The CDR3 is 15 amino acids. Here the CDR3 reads CATSRADTYNSPLHF. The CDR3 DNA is TGTGCCACCAGCAGAGCGGACACTTATAATTCACCCCTCCACTTT. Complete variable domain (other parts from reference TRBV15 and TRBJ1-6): DAMVIQNPRYQVTQFGKPVTLSCSQTLNHNVMYWYQQKSSQAPKLLFHYYDKDFNNEADTPDNFQSRRPNTSFCFLDIRSPGLGDTAMYLCATSRADTYNSPLHFGNGTRLTVT.

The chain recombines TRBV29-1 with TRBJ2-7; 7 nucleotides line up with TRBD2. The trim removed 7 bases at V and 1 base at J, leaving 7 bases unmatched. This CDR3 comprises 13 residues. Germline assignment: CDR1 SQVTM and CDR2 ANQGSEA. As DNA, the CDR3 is TGCAGCGCCGGGCGGGGGTCGTCCTACGAGCAGTACTTC. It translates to CSAGRGSSYEQYF.

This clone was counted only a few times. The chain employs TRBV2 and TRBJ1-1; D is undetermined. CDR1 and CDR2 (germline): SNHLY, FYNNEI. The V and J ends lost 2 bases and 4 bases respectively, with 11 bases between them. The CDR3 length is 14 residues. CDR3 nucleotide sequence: TGTGCCAGCAGTGAACGCGGGAGGGCCACTGAAGCTTTCTTT. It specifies CASSERGRATEAFF.

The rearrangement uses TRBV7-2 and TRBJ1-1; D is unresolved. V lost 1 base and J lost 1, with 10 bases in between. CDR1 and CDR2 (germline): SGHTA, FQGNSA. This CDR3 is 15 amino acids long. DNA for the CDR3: TGTGCCAGCAGCTTAGAGCCGGGTGGGAACACTGAAGCTTTCTTT. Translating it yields CASSLEPGGNTEAFF.

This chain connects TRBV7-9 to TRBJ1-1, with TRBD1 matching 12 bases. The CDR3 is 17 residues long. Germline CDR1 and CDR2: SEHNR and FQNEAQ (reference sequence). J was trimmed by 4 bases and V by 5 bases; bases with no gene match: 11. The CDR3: CASSPGTGGLSGTEAFF. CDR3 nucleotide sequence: TGTGCCAGCAGCCCCGGGACAGGGGGCCTCTCAGGCACTGAAGCTTTCTTT. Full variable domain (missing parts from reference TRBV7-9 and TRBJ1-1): DTGVSQNPRHKITKRGQNVTFRCDPISEHNRLYWYRQTLGQGPEFLTYFQNEAQLEKSRLLSDRFSAERPKGSFSTLEIQRTEQGDSAMYLCASSPGTGGLSGTEAFFGQGTRLTVV.

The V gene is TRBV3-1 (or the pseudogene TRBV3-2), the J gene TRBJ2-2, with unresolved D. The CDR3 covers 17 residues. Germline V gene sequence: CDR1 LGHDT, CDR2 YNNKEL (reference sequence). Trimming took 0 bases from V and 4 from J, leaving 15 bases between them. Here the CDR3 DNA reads TGTGCCAGCAGCCAAGAGCAACCCGGGTGGAGCACCGGGGAGCTGTTTTTT. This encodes CASSQEQPGWSTGELFF.

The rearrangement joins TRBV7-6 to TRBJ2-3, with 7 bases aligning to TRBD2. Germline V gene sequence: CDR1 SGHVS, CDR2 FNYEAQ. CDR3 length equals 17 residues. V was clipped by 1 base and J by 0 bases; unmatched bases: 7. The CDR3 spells CASSLDGGITSTDTQYF. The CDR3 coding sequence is TGTGCCAGCAGCTTAGACGGGGGGATTACTAGCACAGATACGCAGTATTTT.

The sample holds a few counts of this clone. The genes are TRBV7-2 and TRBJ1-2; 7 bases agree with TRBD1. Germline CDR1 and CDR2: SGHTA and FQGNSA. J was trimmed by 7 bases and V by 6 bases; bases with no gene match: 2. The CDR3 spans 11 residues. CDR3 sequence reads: CASRQGFGYTF. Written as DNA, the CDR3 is TGTGCCAGCAGACAGGGGTTTGGCTACACCTTC. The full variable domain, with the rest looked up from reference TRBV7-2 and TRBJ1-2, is GAGVSQSPSNKVTEKGKDVELRCDPISGHTALYWYRQSLGQGLEFLIYFQGNSAPDKSGLPSDRFSAERTGGSVSTLTIQRTQQEDSAVYLCASRQGFGYTFGSGTRLTVV.

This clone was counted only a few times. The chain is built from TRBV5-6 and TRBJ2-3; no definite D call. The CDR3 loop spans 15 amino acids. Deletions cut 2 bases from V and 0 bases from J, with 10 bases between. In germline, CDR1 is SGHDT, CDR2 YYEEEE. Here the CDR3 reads CASSFALQSTDTQYF. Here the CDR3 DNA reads TGTGCCAGCAGCTTTGCTCTGCAGAGCACAGATACGCAGTATTTT. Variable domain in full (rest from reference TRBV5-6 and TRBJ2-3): DAGVTQSPTHLIKTRGQQVTLRCSPKSGHDTVSWYQQALGQGPQFIFQYYEEEERQRGNFPDRFSGHQFPNYSSELNVNALLLGDSALYLCASSFALQSTDTQYFGPGTRLTVL.

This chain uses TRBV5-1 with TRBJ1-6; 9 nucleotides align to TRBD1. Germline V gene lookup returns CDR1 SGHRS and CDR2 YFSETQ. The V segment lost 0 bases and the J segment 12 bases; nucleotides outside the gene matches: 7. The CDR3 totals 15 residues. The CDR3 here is CASSLEGQGMRPLHF. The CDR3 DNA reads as TGCGCCAGCAGCTTGGAGGGACAGGGAATGCGACCCCTCCACTTT.

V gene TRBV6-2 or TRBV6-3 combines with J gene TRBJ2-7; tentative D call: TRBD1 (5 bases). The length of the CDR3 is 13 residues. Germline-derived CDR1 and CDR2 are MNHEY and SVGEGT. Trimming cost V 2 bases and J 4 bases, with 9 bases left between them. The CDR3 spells CASSYQTAYEQYF. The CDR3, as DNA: TGTGCCAGCAGTTACCAGACAGCATACGAGCAGTACTTC.

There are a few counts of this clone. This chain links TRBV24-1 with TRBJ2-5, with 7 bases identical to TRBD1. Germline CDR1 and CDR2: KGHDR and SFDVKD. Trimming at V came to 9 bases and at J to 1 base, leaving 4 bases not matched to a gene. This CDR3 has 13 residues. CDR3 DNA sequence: TGTGCCACCGCGCGACAGGGCCAAGAGACCCAGTACTTC. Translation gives CATARQGQETQYF.